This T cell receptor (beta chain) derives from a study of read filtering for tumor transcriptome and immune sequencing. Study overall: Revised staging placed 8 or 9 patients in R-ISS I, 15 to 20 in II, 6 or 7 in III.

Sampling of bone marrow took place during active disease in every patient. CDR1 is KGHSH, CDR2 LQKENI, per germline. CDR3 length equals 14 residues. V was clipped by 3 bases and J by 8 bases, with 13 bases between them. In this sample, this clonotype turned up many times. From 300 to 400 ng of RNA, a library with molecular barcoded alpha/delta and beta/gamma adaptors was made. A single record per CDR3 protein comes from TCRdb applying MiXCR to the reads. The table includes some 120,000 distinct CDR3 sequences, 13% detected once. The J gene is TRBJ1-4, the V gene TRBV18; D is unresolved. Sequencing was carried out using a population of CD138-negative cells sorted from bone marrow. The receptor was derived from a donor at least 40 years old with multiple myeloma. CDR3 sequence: CASSPARLGEKLFF. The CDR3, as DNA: TGTGCCAGCTCACCCGCCAGGCTAGGAGAAAAACTGTTTTTT.